One sample yielded the 20 T cell receptor beta chains listed below, sequenced in a study of identical twins (dated by TCRdb to the mid-2010s). Preparation of the library involved 5' RACE. The sequencer listed for this sample is Illumina HiSeq 2000. TCRdb cleaned the public reads at Q25 with fastp, built clones with MiXCR and kept in-frame beta chains. Identical CDR3 proteins give one entry, which carries the most common genes and DNA. This sample is represented by 600,000 to 700,000 distinct CDR3 sequences; 21% of them were singletons. The ten top clones hold 4.3% of the sample. The data were also submitted as part of a second study, on T cells expressing NK-cell markers.

Specimen: PBMCs. These receptors originate from a woman between 18 and 29 years old in good health.

The chain combines TRBV25-1 with TRBJ2-7; 8 bases match TRBD1. Germline-derived CDR1 and CDR2 are MGHDK and SYGVNS. The CDR3 extends over 16 amino acids. Losses at the gene ends were 3 bases for V and 2 bases for J; bases not matched to a gene: 9. The CDR3 coding sequence is TGTGCCAGCAGTGAGATACAGGGGACAGGAGCCTACGAGCAGTACTTC. Encoded protein: CASSEIQGTGAYEQYF.

The chain uses TRBV19 and TRBJ2-7; 9 bases agree with TRBD1. This CDR3 spans 15 amino acids. CDR1 is LNHDA, CDR2 SQIVND, per germline (reference sequence). V gave up 0 bases and J gave up 3 bases; unmatched junction bases: 3. The DNA for the CDR3 is TGTGCCAGTAGTATAGAGACAGGGGGGGACTACGAGCAGTACTTC. Encoded protein: CASSIETGGDYEQYF.

V and J are TRBV7-3 and TRBJ2-5; 12 nucleotides align to TRBD2. Germline lookup yields CDR1 SGHTA and CDR2 FQGTGA. CDR3 length equals 15 residues. V gave up 6 bases and J gave up 5 bases; unmatched junction bases: 7. CDR3 DNA: TGTGCCAGCAGTGACGGACTAGCGGGGACGGAGACCCAGTACTTC. Its protein product is CASSDGLAGTETQYF.

The chain carries TRBV5-1 and TRBJ2-2, with TRBD1 identical over 8 bases. Germline values: CDR1 SGHRS, CDR2 YFSETQ. CDR3 length: 15 residues. The V gene end was trimmed by 6 bases and the J gene end by 4 bases; junction bases not matched to a gene: 8. CDR3 DNA: TGCGCCAGCACGGACAGGGCGGGGAGCACCGGGGAGCTGTTTTTT. It specifies CASTDRAGSTGELFF.

This clonotype turned up a few times. V usage is TRBV27 and J usage is TRBJ2-3; the D gene is possibly TRBD1 (6 bases). Between the trimmed V and J ends, which lost 4 bases and 4 bases, there was a span of 18 bases. This CDR3 comprises 16 residues. CDR1 and CDR2 from the germline V gene are MNHEY and SMNVEV (reference sequence). For the CDR3, the DNA is TGTGCCAGCAGTTATACGGACAGTTCCCAATCAGATACGCAGTATTTT. It translates to CASSYTDSSQSDTQYF.

This clonotype was counted only a few times. The chain couples TRBV6-5 to TRBJ2-5; the match to TRBD2 covers 7 bases. The J segment lost 5 bases and the V segment lost 4 bases, leaving 10 bases of the junction unmatched. The CDR3 has 15 residues. Germline CDR1 reads MNHEY; CDR2 reads SVGAGI. CDR3 region: CASSSLARGEETQYF. The CDR3 bases are TGTGCCAGCAGTTCCCTCGCTCGGGGGGAGGAGACCCAGTACTTC.

The V gene is TRBV11-2, the J gene TRBJ2-2, with 7 bases identical to TRBD1. V lost 5 bases and J lost 0; bases outside the gene matches: 9. This CDR3 contains 17 residues. Germline assignment: CDR1 SGHAT and CDR2 FQNNGV. The CDR3 DNA sequence: TGTGCCAGCAGCCCCCGACGACAGGGCGCGAACACCGGGGAGCTGTTTTTT. Residues: CASSPRRQGANTGELFF.

This clonotype appeared a few times. V usage is TRBV27 and J usage is TRBJ2-3; D may be TRBD1 (5 bases). Trimming pared 3 bases from V and 4 bases from J, leaving 11 bases between. There are 14 residues in the CDR3. The germline V gene has CDR1 MNHEY and CDR2 SMNVEV (reference sequence). This CDR3 is CASSFRIQADTQYF. CDR3 nucleotide sequence: TGTGCCAGCAGTTTCCGGATACAGGCAGATACGCAGTATTTT.

This clonotype occurred many times. One end of the junction is discordant with germline, which a read error may explain. The chain couples TRBV5-1 to TRBJ2-1, with TRBD2 identical over 13 bases. CDR1 is SGHRS and CDR2 is YFSETQ in the germline V gene. The CDR3 length is 14 residues. The CDR3 loop reads CASSLGLAGNEQFF. The CDR3 region has the DNA TGTGCCAGCAGCCTGGGACTAGCGGGGAATGAGCAGTTCTTC.

The chain recombines TRBV25-1 with TRBJ2-1; 8 bases align to TRBD2. In germline, CDR1 is MGHDK, CDR2 SYGVNS. Germline trimming cut 6 bases from V and 2 bases from J; bases unmatched to any gene: 9. The CDR3 has 16 amino acids. The CDR3 DNA is TGTGCCAGCAGCGACTCCGGGACTAGTACCTACAATGAGCAGTTCTTC. Protein product: CASSDSGTSTYNEQFF.

This clonotype was seen many times. This sequence joins TRBV29-1 and TRBJ2-4; D not resolved. Germline V gives CDR1 SQVTM, CDR2 ANQGSEA. The CDR3 spans 14 residues. V was shortened by 4 bases and J by 0 bases, with 10 bases between the two germline ends. CDR3 coding DNA: TGCAGCGTTGTAGCCTCTCTAGCCAAAAACATTCAGTACTTC. Protein product: CSVVASLAKNIQYF.

The V and J genes are TRBV9 and TRBJ1-2; D is undetermined. This CDR3 is built from 14 residues. The V gene's germline CDR1 is SGDLS and CDR2 YYNGEE. Between the trimmed V and J ends, which lost 4 bases and 1 base, there was a span of 11 bases. The CDR3 DNA is TGTGCCAGCAGCCCCCCAGCCCGTAACTATGGCTACACCTTC. This codes for CASSPPARNYGYTF.

The rearrangement uses TRBV7-9 and TRBJ2-5; D is undetermined. The V gene lost 5 bases and the J gene lost 5 bases, with 18 bases spanning the gap. Germline V gene lookup returns CDR1 SEHNR and CDR2 FQNEAQ (reference sequence). The CDR3 length is 15 residues. The CDR3 coding sequence is TGTGCCAGCAGCCCGAACTGGGGATCCTCGGAGACCCAGTACTTC. Translated: CASSPNWGSSETQYF.

The chain combines TRBV5-1 with TRBJ2-7, with TRBD2 identical over 7 bases. The trim removed 0 bases at V and 0 bases at J, leaving 12 bases unmatched. This CDR3 spans 18 amino acids. Germline CDR1 SGHRS, CDR2 YFSETQ. CDR3 region: CASSLARRGTTFSYEQYF. DNA of the CDR3: TGCGCCAGCAGCTTGGCCAGGCGCGGGACTACCTTCTCCTACGAGCAGTACTTC.

A few counts support this clonotype. This rearrangement joins TRBV27 to TRBJ2-2, with TRBD2 matching 9 bases. The J segment lost 2 bases and the V segment lost 4 bases, leaving 5 bases of the junction unmatched. This CDR3 region has 16 residues. Germline lookup yields CDR1 MNHEY and CDR2 SMNVEV (reference sequence). CDR3 bases: TGTGCCAGCAGTTATAGCGGGAGCCCTAACACCGGGGAGCTGTTTTTT. Its translation is CASSYSGSPNTGELFF.

The rearrangement joins TRBV10-1 to TRBJ1-1, with D hard to call. CDR1 and CDR2 (germline): WNHNN, SYGVQD (reference sequence). The germline V and J ends were trimmed by 0 bases and 4 bases, with 6 bases remaining between them. The CDR3 consists of 13 residues. CDR3 in DNA: TGCGCCAGCAGTGAGTCTACGACCACTGAAGCTTTCTTT. This gives the protein CASSESTTTEAFF.

This clonotype was detected once. This rearrangement joins TRBV7-3 to TRBJ2-3, with 9 nucleotides matching TRBD2. In germline, CDR1 is SGHTA, CDR2 FQGTGA. The CDR3 is made up of 17 amino acids. V was clipped by 5 bases and J by 1 base; unmatched bases: 10. The chain's CDR3 is CASSNVRASGGTDTQYF. The CDR3 DNA follows: TGTGCCAGCAGCAATGTGAGAGCTAGCGGGGGCACAGATACGCAGTATTTT.

This clonotype was seen repeatedly, ten times or more. The genes are TRBV7-9 and TRBJ2-3; maybe TRBD2 (6 bases). The CDR3 has 14 residues. Germline CDR1 is SEHNR and CDR2 is FQNEAQ (reference sequence). Trimming took 3 bases from V and 2 from J, leaving 9 bases between them. CDR3 DNA sequence: TGTGCCAGCAGCTTGGGACTGAACACAGATACGCAGTATTTT. This encodes CASSLGLNTDTQYF.

This clonotype has a count of ten or more. As DNA, the CDR3 is TGCAGTGCTAGTCCCTCGACAGGGAGGGGGGATACGCAGTATTTT. It yields the protein CSASPSTGRGDTQYF. The chain has TRBV20-1 and TRBJ2-3, with D perhaps TRBD1 or TRBD2 (7 bases each). Germline assignment: CDR1 DFQATT and CDR2 SNEGSKA (reference sequence). The CDR3 covers 15 residues. The V and J ends lost 3 bases and 6 bases respectively, with 19 bases between them.

V is TRBV29-1 and J is TRBJ2-1, with a weak D call TRBD2 (5 bases). The germline CDR1 and CDR2 sequences are SQVTM and ANQGSEA. This CDR3 is 15 amino acids long. Trimming cost V 3 bases and J 7 bases, with 19 bases left between them. The CDR3 coding sequence is TGCAGCGTTGAGTCAGCTTACCCTTCGGGGAATGAGCAGTTCTTC. Translation: CSVESAYPSGNEQFF.